This TCR beta chain stems from a study of cytomegalovirus exposure and HLA in healthy donors. Whole-study findings and limits: In vitro work confirmed that three CMV-associated chains recognize CMV antigens. A list of around 160 TCR beta chains associated with cytomegalovirus was given.

Data came from immunoSEQ multiplex PCR; TCRdb stores just in-frame clones and leaves some out. The data show about 69,000 clones, with roughly 95% seen just once and about 4.6% held by the top ten. The donors were members of the validation cohort comprising some 130 subjects, separate from the roughly 670-subject first cohort. Germline CDR1 reads LGHNT; CDR2 reads FRNRAP. The CDR3 is made up of 13 amino acids. The V end was cut by 6 bases, the J end by 4 bases, with 9 bases between. Note on this clone: Its specificity is unknown.

Sequencing was carried out using PBMCs. This receptor was obtained from a woman aged 18-29 years in good health and CMV-seropositive. The chain combines TRBV12-5 with TRBJ2-2; D remains ambiguous. The CDR3 loop is CASGPTLTGELFF. In nucleotides, the CDR3 is TGTGCTAGTGGCCCGACTCTCACCGGGGAGCTGTTTTTT.